This T cell receptor (beta chain) comes out of a study of blood T cell repertoires in COVID-19. Overall study: Collection of acute and convalescent COVID-19 samples took place in the United States, Italy and Spain. PBMCs, B-cell-depleted T cells, or T cells provided the cDNA or gDNA that made up the material.

Original processing notes: Cell counts per sample came from amplifying reference gene primers. Using immunoSEQ multiplex PCR, the repertoire was profiled, and TCRdb retains in-frame clones only, with some absent. D and trimming come from the DNA, and the V and J calls and clone size come from that table. The sample has 95,000 to 110,000 clones, roughly 82% seen once. This sequence was found in a human donor in a cohort sampled during active COVID-19. The material sequenced was peripheral blood.

The CDR3 loop reads CASSLEGLNNSPLHF. CDR3 DNA: TGCGCCAGCAGCTTGGAGGGACTCAATAATTCACCCCTCCACTTT. The chain combines TRBV5-1 with TRBJ1-6; weak D call: TRBD1 (5 bases). Between the trimmed V and J ends, which lost 0 bases and 5 bases, there was a span of 9 bases. Germline CDR1 and CDR2: SGHRS and YFSETQ. The CDR3 contains 15 residues. Full variable domain (rest looked up from reference TRBV5-1 and TRBJ1-6): KAGVTQTPRYLIKTRGQQVTLSCSPISGHRSVSWYQQTPGQGLQFLFEYFSETQRNKGNFPGRFSGRQFSNSRSEMNVSTLELGDSALYLCASSLEGLNNSPLHFGNGTRLTVT.